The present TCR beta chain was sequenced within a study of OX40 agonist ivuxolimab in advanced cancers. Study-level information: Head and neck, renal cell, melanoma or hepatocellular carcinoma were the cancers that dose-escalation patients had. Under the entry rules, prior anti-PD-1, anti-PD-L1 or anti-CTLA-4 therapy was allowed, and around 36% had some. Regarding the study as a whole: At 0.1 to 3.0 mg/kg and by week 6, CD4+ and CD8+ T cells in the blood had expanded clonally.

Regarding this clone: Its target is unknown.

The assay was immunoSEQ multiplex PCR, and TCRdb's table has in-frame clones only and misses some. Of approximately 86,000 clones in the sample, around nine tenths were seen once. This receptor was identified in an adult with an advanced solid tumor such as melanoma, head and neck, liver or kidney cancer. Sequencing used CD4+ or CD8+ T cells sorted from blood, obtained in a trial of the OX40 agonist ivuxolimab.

The CDR3 sequence: CAWSVGGYGYTF. The CDR3 nucleotides read TGTGCCTGGAGTGTTGGCGGCTATGGCTACACCTTC. This chain connects TRBV30 to TRBJ1-2; D is unresolved. Germline V CDR1 and CDR2: GTSNPN, SVGIG (reference sequence). The CDR3 has 12 residues. V was cut by 0 bases and J by 4 bases, with 6 bases left in between.